This T cell receptor beta chain appears in the sequencing data of a study of cytomegalovirus exposure and HLA in healthy donors. The ends were cut back, 0 bases at V and 3 bases at J, with 16 bases in the middle. CDR1 is SGHNT, CDR2 YYREEE, per germline (reference sequence). The CDR3 is made up of 17 amino acids. Researchers ran the PCR with 60 Vbeta and 13 Jbeta primers. Libraries were prepared by immunoSEQ multiplex PCR; TCRdb keeps only in-frame clonotypes and omits some of them. The sample consists of 150,000 to 200,000 clones, about 75% of them appearing once. Sequenced: PBMCs. This chain links TRBV5-4 with TRBJ2-1, with a tentative D call TRBD2 (6 bases). This receptor was identified in a female donor in good health and CMV-seronegative. The CDR3: CASSLGAEGRGYNEQFF. The CDR3 nucleotides read TGTGCCAGCAGCTTGGGGGCCGAGGGGCGGGGCTACAATGAGCAGTTCTTC.